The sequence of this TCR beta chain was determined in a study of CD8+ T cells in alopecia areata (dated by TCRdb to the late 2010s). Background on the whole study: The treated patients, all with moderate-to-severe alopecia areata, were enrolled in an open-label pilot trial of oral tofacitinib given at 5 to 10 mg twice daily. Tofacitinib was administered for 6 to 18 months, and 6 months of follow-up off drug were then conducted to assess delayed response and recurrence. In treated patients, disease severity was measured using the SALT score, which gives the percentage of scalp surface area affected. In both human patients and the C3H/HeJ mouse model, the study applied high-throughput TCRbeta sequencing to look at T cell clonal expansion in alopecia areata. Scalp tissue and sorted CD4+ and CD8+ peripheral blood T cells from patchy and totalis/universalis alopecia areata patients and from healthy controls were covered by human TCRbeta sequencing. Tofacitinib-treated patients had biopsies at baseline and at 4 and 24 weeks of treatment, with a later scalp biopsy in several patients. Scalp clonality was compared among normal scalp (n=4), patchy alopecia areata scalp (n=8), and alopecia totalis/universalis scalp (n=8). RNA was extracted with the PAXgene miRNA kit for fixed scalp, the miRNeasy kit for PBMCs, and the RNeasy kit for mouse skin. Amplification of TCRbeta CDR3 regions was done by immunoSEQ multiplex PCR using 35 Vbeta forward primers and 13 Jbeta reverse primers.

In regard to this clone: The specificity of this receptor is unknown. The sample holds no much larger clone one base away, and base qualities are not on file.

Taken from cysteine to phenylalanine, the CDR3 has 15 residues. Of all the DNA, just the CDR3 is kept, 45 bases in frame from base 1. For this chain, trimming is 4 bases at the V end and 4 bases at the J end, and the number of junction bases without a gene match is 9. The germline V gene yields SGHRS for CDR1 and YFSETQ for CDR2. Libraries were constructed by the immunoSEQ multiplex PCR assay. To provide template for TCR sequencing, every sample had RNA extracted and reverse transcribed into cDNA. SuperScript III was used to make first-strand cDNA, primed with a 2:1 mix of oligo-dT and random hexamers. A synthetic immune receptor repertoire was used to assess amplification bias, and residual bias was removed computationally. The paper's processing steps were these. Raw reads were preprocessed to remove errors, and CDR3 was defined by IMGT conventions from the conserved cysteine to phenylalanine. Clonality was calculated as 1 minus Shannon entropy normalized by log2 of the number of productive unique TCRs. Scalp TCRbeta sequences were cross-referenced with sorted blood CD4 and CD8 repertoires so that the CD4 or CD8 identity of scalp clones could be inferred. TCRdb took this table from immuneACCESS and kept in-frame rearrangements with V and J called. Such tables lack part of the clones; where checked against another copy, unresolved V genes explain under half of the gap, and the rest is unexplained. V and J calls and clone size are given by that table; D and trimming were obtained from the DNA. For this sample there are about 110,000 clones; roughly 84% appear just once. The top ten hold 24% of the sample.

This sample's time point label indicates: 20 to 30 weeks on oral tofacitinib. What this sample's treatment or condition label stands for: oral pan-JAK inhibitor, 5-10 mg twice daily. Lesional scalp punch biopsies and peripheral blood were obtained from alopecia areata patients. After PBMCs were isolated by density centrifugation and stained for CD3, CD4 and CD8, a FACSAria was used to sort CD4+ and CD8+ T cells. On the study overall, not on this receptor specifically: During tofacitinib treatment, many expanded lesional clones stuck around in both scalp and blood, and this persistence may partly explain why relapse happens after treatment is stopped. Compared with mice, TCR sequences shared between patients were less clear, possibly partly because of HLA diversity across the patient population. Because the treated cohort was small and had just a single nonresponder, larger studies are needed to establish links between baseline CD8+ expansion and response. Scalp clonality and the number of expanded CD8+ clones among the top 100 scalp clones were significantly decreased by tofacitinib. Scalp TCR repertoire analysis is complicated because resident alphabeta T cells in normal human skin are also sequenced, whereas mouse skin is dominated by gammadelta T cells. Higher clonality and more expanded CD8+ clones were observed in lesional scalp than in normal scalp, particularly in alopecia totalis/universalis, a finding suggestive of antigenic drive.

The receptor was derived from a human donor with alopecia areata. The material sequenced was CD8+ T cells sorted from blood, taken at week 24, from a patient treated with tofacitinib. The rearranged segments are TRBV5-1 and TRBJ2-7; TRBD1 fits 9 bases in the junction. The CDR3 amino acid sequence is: CASSAPGQGAYEQYF. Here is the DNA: TGCGCCAGCAGCGCCCCGGGACAGGGAGCTTACGAGCAGTACTTC.